What follows describes a single T cell receptor beta chain. Its target is unknown. This clone may be a read error of a much larger clone one base away. This is likely a read error, given that the CDR3 carries no conserved phenylalanine or tryptophan at its end. Previously, flow cytometry had revealed CD8+CD57+ cell expansion in the patients chosen for sequencing. Severe acquired aplastic anemia affected all patients. The sample is drawn from a study of CD8+CD57+ T cells in acquired aplastic anemia. On the study more broadly: Recorded DNA amounts for sorted CD4+ and CD8+ cells had an average of around 3.5 ug.

Overall study findings and caveats: The study identified roughly 29 CD8+ CDR3 sequences shared by patients and controls.

It was genomic DNA that served as the template for profiling TCR beta VDJ and CDR3. TCRdb processed the reads anew with MiXCR; each CDR3 protein has one entry. The table has roughly 500,000 distinct CDR3 sequences, 25% to 40% seen once; the top ten hold nearly 0.85%. This clonotype was obtained from a human donor with aplastic anemia. What was sequenced was sorted CD4+, CD8+, or CD8+CD57+ T cells (not recorded which) from PBMCs.

The CDR3 spells CASSVVDRGPPNYGYTL. Written as DNA, the CDR3 is TGTGCCAGCAGCGTAGTGGACAGGGGGCCTCCTAACTATGGCTACACCCTC. The chain combines TRBV14 with TRBJ1-2; 11 bases agree with TRBD1. The germline gives CDR1 SGHDN, CDR2 FVKESK. The CDR3 has 17 amino acids. The V segment lost 5 bases and the J segment 0 bases; nucleotides outside the gene matches: 8.